This paragraph covers one T cell receptor beta chain sequence. This specimen belongs to a study of technical replicates of blood from a few donors. Libraries were prepared by immunoSEQ multiplex PCR; TCRdb keeps only in-frame clonotypes and omits some of them. The sample has roughly 80,000 clones, 93% seen once. Trimming removed 3 bases from V and 0 bases from J; junction bases left unmatched: 15. Germline V gene lookup returns CDR1 MGHRA and CDR2 YSYEKL. The CDR3 spans 20 residues. The clonotype was recovered from a human donor in good health. The chain employs TRBV4-1 and TRBJ2-1, with 9 positions matching TRBD2. Sample: T cells isolated from PBMCs. CDR3 in amino acids: CASSHYPLAGREGSYNEQFF. DNA of the CDR3: TGCGCCAGCAGCCACTACCCCCTAGCGGGGAGGGAAGGCTCCTACAATGAGCAGTTCTTC.